Here is one T cell receptor (beta chain) with its context. V lost 4 bases and J lost 5, with 20 bases in between. This CDR3 is built from 16 residues. The germline CDR1 and CDR2 sequences are LNHDA and SQIVND (reference sequence). These data originate in a study of control samples from healthy donors and cancer patients. Profiling relied on immunoSEQ multiplex PCR, and the TCRdb table lists in-frame clones only, not all of them. Of some 130,000 clones in the sample, about 90% are singletons; the top ten hold about 7.9%. The specimen sequenced was PBMCs. The receptor's source is a man in his fifties or sixties with head and neck cancer. The J gene is TRBJ2-5, the V gene TRBV19; no reliable D call. CDR3 bases: TGTGCCAGTAGTACGCCCCTTGGAGACGACCGGGAGACCCAGTACTTC. It translates to CASSTPLGDDRETQYF.